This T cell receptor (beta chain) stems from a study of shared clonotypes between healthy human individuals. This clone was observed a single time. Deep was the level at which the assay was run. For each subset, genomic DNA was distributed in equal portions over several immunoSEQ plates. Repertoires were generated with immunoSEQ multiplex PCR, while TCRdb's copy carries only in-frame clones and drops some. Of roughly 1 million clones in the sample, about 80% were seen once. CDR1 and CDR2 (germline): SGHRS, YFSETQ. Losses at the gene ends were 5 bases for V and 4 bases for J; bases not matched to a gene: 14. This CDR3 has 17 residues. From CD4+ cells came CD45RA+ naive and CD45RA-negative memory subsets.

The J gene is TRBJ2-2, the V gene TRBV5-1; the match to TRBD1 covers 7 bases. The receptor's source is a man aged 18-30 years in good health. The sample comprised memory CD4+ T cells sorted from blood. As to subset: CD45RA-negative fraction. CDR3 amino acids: CASRKTPGTDPTGELFF. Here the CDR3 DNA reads TGCGCCAGCAGGAAGACTCCCGGGACAGACCCCACCGGGGAGCTGTTTTTT.